Following are 30 T cell receptor beta chains from one sample sequenced in a study of identical twins. TCRdb passed the 5' RACE reads through MiXCR, listing each CDR3 protein once. The profile shows fewer than 650,000 distinct CDR3 sequences, under 8.5% of them singletons. These data were also filed under a second study, of yellow fever vaccine responses in identical twins.

Sequenced material: PBMCs. The receptor set was obtained from a woman younger than 35 in good health.

V and J are TRBV27 and TRBJ1-1, with D perhaps TRBD1 (6 bases). In germline, CDR1 is MNHEY, CDR2 SMNVEV (reference sequence). V gave up 5 bases and J gave up 0 bases, with 13 bases separating them. The CDR3 runs to 15 residues. CDR3 sequence reads: CASSPRTALNTEAFF. DNA of the CDR3: TGTGCCAGCAGTCCCCGGACAGCCCTGAACACTGAAGCTTTCTTT.

This clonotype has a handful of counts. This chain uses TRBV25-1 with TRBJ2-3, with 7 bases lining up with TRBD2. With 0 bases clipped from V and 2 bases from J, the junction kept 5 bases outside the gene matches. The CDR3 has 16 residues. Germline V gene data show CDR1 as MGHDK and CDR2 as SYGVNS. The CDR3 coding sequence is TGTGCCAGCAGTGAATACGGGGGGAGATACACAGATACGCAGTATTTT. Protein: CASSEYGGRYTDTQYF.

The chain couples TRBV5-1 to TRBJ2-7; D is undetermined. The CDR3 length is 15 residues. CDR1 and CDR2 from the germline V gene are SGHRS and YFSETQ. V dropped 0 bases and J dropped 2 bases, with 12 bases sitting between them. For the CDR3, the DNA is TGCGCCAGCAGCTTGGGCCAGGAAACCGCCTACGAGCAGTACGTC. Amino acids: CASSLGQETAYEQYV.

In this sample, this clonotype turned up a few times. The chain carries TRBV7-2 and TRBJ2-5; D could derive from TRBD1 or TRBD2 (5 bases each). Trimming removed 5 bases at V and 13 bases at J, with 20 bases between. The germline gives CDR1 SGHTA, CDR2 FQGNSA. There are 13 residues in the CDR3. This CDR3 reads CASSRGPEEYGYF. CDR3 DNA sequence: TGTGCCAGCAGCCGGGGACCAGAAGAGTATGGGTACTTC.

This clonotype occurred a few times. The V call is TRBV10-3, the J call TRBJ2-3, with 9 nucleotides matching TRBD2. The CDR3 length is 16 residues. V shed 2 bases, J shed 5 bases, and the junction held 8 bases outside the gene matches. Germline V gene lookup returns CDR1 ENHRY and CDR2 SYGVKD. CDR3 region: CAISELAGLSGDTQYF. The CDR3 DNA follows: TGTGCCATCAGTGAGCTAGCGGGATTGAGTGGAGATACGCAGTATTTT.

This clonotype was picked up many times. The V gene is TRBV9, the J gene TRBJ2-3; 9 bases fit TRBD1. Germline V gene sequence: CDR1 SGDLS, CDR2 YYNGEE. V was clipped by 3 bases and J by 2 bases; unmatched bases: 10. CDR3 length: 17 amino acids. CDR3 sequence reads: CASSADFGTGYTDTQYF. In DNA, the CDR3 is TGTGCCAGCAGCGCCGACTTCGGGACAGGGTACACAGATACGCAGTATTTT.

This clonotype was seen ten or more times. This chain links TRBV5-1 with TRBJ1-2, with D maybe TRBD1 (6 bases). Deletions cut 4 bases from V and 0 bases from J, with 10 bases between. The CDR3 spans 14 residues. Germline assignment: CDR1 SGHRS and CDR2 YFSETQ. In DNA, the CDR3 is TGCGCCAGCAGCGCACGGACAGCTAACTATGGCTACACCTTC. Amino acid sequence: CASSARTANYGYTF.

At least ten counts were recorded for this clonotype. The chain carries TRBV15 and TRBJ1-2; D might be TRBD1 (5 bases). The germline V gene has CDR1 LNHNV and CDR2 YYDKDF (reference sequence). Trimming removed 1 base from V and 8 bases from J, with 11 bases in between. This CDR3 is built from 13 residues. The CDR3 spells CATSRGDPAGYTF. The CDR3 region has the DNA TGTGCCACCAGCAGAGGGGACCCGGCGGGCTACACCTTC.

V is TRBV4-2 and J is TRBJ2-1, with TRBD2 matching 14 bases. After removal of 3 bases from V and 2 bases from J, the junction contained 6 bases not matched to a gene. CDR1 and CDR2 from the germline V gene are LGHNA and YNFKEQ. The CDR3 has 18 residues. This CDR3 is CASSQGLAGAPPYNEQFF. As DNA, the CDR3 is TGTGCCAGCAGCCAGGGACTAGCGGGGGCCCCTCCCTACAATGAGCAGTTCTTC.

This clonotype was counted ten times or more. This chain uses TRBV14 with TRBJ1-1; 8 positions match TRBD1. Per the germline V gene, CDR1 is SGHDN and CDR2 is FVKESK. CDR3 length: 15 residues. V lost 0 bases, J lost 7 bases, and 7 bases stayed unmatched. Here the CDR3 reads CASSQDGRQGHEAFF. The CDR3 DNA follows: TGTGCCAGCAGCCAAGATGGGAGACAGGGGCATGAAGCTTTCTTT.

In its sample, this clonotype was seen a few times. Here the CDR3 DNA reads TGCAGTGCTACCAAAAGCGGGGGGGCCACCCACACAGATACGCAGTATTTT. It is translated as CSATKSGGATHTDTQYF. This rearrangement joins TRBV20-1 to TRBJ2-3, with 10 bases aligning to TRBD2. CDR1 and CDR2 (germline): DFQATT, SNEGSKA (reference sequence). The CDR3 has 17 amino acids. The V gene end was trimmed by 4 bases and the J gene end by 2 bases; junction bases not matched to a gene: 12.

This clonotype was counted between two and nine times. The V gene is TRBV7-9, the J gene TRBJ1-3, with D unclear. Trimming removed 4 bases at V and 0 bases at J, with 4 bases between. Germline CDR1 and CDR2: SEHNR and FQNEAQ (reference sequence). This CDR3 comprises 13 residues. CDR3 amino acids: CASSYISGNTIYF. CDR3 DNA: TGTGCCAGCAGCTACATCTCTGGAAACACCATATATTTT.

This clonotype was seen only a few times. The junction shows a germline mismatch at one end, possibly a read error. The genes are TRBV29-1 and TRBJ1-2; TRBD1 aligns across 7 bases. The length of the CDR3 is 12 residues. Per germline, CDR1 SQVTM and CDR2 ANQGSEA. Written as DNA, the CDR3 is TGCAGCGTTGTGGTAGGGGGCTATGGCCACACCTTC. This translates into CSVVVGGYGHTF. The full variable domain, with the rest looked up from reference TRBV29-1 and TRBJ1-2, is SAVISQKPSRDICQRGTSLTIQCQVDSQVTMMFWYRQQPGQSLTLIATANQGSEATYESGFVIDKFPISRPNLTFSTLTVSNMSPEDSSIYLCSVVVGGYGHTFGSGTRLTVV.

This clonotype was detected many times. The DNA of the CDR3 is TGTGCCAGCAGTCCGACTAGGGGGGACAATGAGCAGTTCTTC. Translated, it gives CASSPTRGDNEQFF. The V gene is TRBV7-9, the J gene TRBJ2-1; D possibly uses TRBD1 or TRBD2 (6 bases each). CDR3 length: 14 amino acids. V shed 6 bases and J shed 5 bases, with 14 bases lying between them. The germline V gene encodes CDR1 SEHNR and CDR2 FQNEAQ (reference sequence).

At least ten counts were recorded for this clonotype. V and J are TRBV4-1 and TRBJ1-2, with TRBD1 matching over 7 bases. The CDR3 runs 12 residues. Looked up from germline, CDR1 is MGHRA and CDR2 is YSYEKL. V dropped 1 base and J dropped 8; count of bases not matched to a gene: 1. The CDR3 nucleotides read TGCGCCAGCAGCCAAGGGACAGGAGGCTACACCTTC. Translating gives CASSQGTGGYTF.

This rearrangement joins TRBV6-1 to TRBJ2-3; TRBD1 matches at 8 bases. The V gene end was trimmed by 5 bases and the J gene end by 3 bases; junction bases not matched to a gene: 7. The germline V gene has CDR1 MNHNS and CDR2 SASEGT. The CDR3 totals 15 residues. CDR3: CASSTLDRATDTQYF. CDR3 bases: TGTGCCAGCAGTACCCTGGACAGGGCAACAGATACGCAGTATTTT.

CDR3 sequence (DNA): TGCGCCAGCAGTGTTAAAGCGAATGAGCAGTTCTTC. Translated, it gives CASSVKANEQFF. J is TRBJ2-1 and V is TRBV10-1; D unresolved. The length of the CDR3 is 12 residues. V lost 4 bases and J 7 bases, leaving 8 bases between the germline ends. Germline CDR1 and CDR2: WNHNN and SYGVQD (reference sequence).

The V call is TRBV11-3, the J call TRBJ2-1; TRBD1 aligns across 8 bases. V shed 3 bases, J shed 6 bases, and the junction held 7 bases outside the gene matches. Germline V lookup: CDR1 SGHNT, CDR2 YENEEA. The CDR3 runs to 15 residues. The CDR3 loop is CASSFSGTGFNEQFF. The CDR3 bases are TGTGCCAGCAGCTTCTCCGGGACAGGATTCAATGAGCAGTTCTTC.

This clonotype was counted only a few times. This chain links TRBV7-9 with TRBJ1-1, with 7 bases that match TRBD1. There are 17 residues in the CDR3. V shed 3 bases and J 1 base; nucleotides not matched to a gene: 11. Germline V gene sequence: CDR1 SEHNR, CDR2 FQNEAQ (reference sequence). CDR3 residues: CASSFIGGWKANTEAFF. Written as DNA, the CDR3 is TGTGCCAGCAGCTTCATAGGGGGCTGGAAGGCGAACACTGAAGCTTTCTTT. Complete variable domain (other parts from reference TRBV7-9 and TRBJ1-1): DTGVSQNPRHKITKRGQNVTFRCDPISEHNRLYWYRQTLGQGPEFLTYFQNEAQLEKSRLLSDRFSAERPKGSFSTLEIQRTEQGDSAMYLCASSFIGGWKANTEAFFGQGTRLTVV.

This clonotype was counted at least ten times. This rearrangement joins TRBV10-3 to TRBJ2-3; 8 bases map to TRBD2. This CDR3 contains 16 residues. With 3 bases clipped from V and 5 bases from J, the junction kept 10 bases outside the gene matches. Germline V gene lookup returns CDR1 ENHRY and CDR2 SYGVKD. This CDR3 reads CAISDPRGGRIDTQYF. The CDR3 DNA is TGTGCCATCAGTGATCCCCGGGGGGGCCGGATAGATACGCAGTATTTT.

This clonotype was counted only a few times. The rearrangement uses TRBV19 and TRBJ2-1; D may correspond to TRBD1 or TRBD2 (7 bases each). With 6 bases removed from V and 6 bases from J, the gap between germline ends came to 12 bases. The CDR3 covers 13 residues. Germline V gives CDR1 LNHDA, CDR2 SQIVND (reference sequence). CDR3 amino acids: CASRVRGGNEQFF. The CDR3 DNA sequence: TGTGCCAGTAGGGTCAGGGGGGGCAATGAGCAGTTCTTC.

J is TRBJ2-3 and V is TRBV5-3; the D is unclear. TRBV5-3 is identified as an open reading frame with a role that is uncertain. V was shortened by 9 bases and J by 0 bases, with 20 bases between the two germline ends. This CDR3 is built from 16 residues. The CDR3 coding sequence is TGTGCCACTACCCGGAAACCGGGCTTCAGCACAGATACGCAGTATTTT. Translated: CATTRKPGFSTDTQYF.

This clonotype has a handful of counts. V gene TRBV27 combines with J gene TRBJ1-1; D might be TRBD1 (6 bases). Trimming took 2 bases from V and 3 from J, leaving 13 bases between them. From germline, CDR1 is MNHEY and CDR2 SMNVEV (reference sequence). This CDR3 comprises 15 residues. The DNA for the CDR3 is TGTGCCAGCAGTTTACACAGGGCGGGGGACACTGAAGCTTTCTTT. Its translation is CASSLHRAGDTEAFF.

This clonotype has a count of ten or more. The J gene is TRBJ2-1, the V gene TRBV5-1; D call uncertain. This CDR3 spans 14 amino acids. V lost 4 bases and J lost 0, with 8 bases in between. The germline CDR1 and CDR2 sequences are SGHRS and YFSETQ. In DNA form, the CDR3 reads TGCGCCAGCAGCGCAGTAAGCTCCTACAATGAGCAGTTCTTC. It codes for CASSAVSSYNEQFF.

This clonotype was picked up a small number of times. V gene TRBV3-1 combines with J gene TRBJ2-3, with no clear D. The ends were cut back, 1 base at V and 0 bases at J, with 8 bases in the middle. This CDR3 contains 15 residues. Looked up from germline, CDR1 is LGHDT and CDR2 is YNNKEL (reference sequence). CDR3 DNA: TGTGCCAGCAGCCAAGGACTCGCTAGCACAGATACGCAGTATTTT. Translating it yields CASSQGLASTDTQYF.

This clonotype was observed a few times. The gene calls are TRBV27 and TRBJ1-1; 7 bases line up with TRBD1. V trimming: 4 bases; J trimming: 4 bases; junction bases outside the gene matches: 3. The CDR3 loop spans 13 amino acids. CDR1 and CDR2 from the germline V gene are MNHEY and SMNVEV (reference sequence). DNA for the CDR3: TGTGCCAGCAGTTCCTACAGGGGCACTGAAGCTTTCTTT. Residues: CASSSYRGTEAFF.

The CDR3 DNA is TGCAGTGCTAGAAATTCTGAGGGGGCGAAGGAGCAGTACTTC. The encoded protein is CSARNSEGAKEQYF. The rearrangement joins TRBV20-1 to TRBJ2-7; 7 nucleotides line up with TRBD1. Germline CDR1 and CDR2: DFQATT and SNEGSKA (reference sequence). This CDR3 has 14 amino acids. The ends lost 2 bases at V and 7 bases at J; junction bases unmatched: 11.

There are a few counts of this clonotype. The chain carries TRBV5-1 and TRBJ2-1; TRBD1 aligns across 9 bases. V gave up 4 bases and J gave up 7 bases; unmatched junction bases: 12. Germline values: CDR1 SGHRS, CDR2 YFSETQ. This CDR3 spans 16 amino acids. Here the CDR3 reads CASSAQSGTGRNEQFF. In DNA form, the CDR3 reads TGCGCCAGCAGCGCCCAGTCCGGGACAGGGAGGAATGAGCAGTTCTTC.

This clonotype was picked up a small number of times. One junction end does not reproduce the germline sequence, and a read error may be involved. This rearrangement joins TRBV7-9 to TRBJ2-1, with D perhaps matching TRBD2 (5 bases). Germline CDR1 and CDR2: SEHNR and FQNEAQ (reference sequence). The CDR3 has 14 residues. CDR3 loop: CASGLGSGSGEQFF. The CDR3 nucleotides are TGTGCCAGCGGCTTAGGATCGGGGAGCGGTGAGCAGTTCTTC.

This clonotype was found a few times. This chain's CDR3 is CAISLDRGYEQYF. CDR3 nucleotides: TGTGCCATCAGCTTGGACAGGGGATACGAGCAGTACTTC. The chain employs TRBV10-3 and TRBJ2-7; 9 nucleotides agree with TRBD1. V lost 6 bases and J lost 4; bases outside the gene matches: 4. There are 13 residues in the CDR3. Germline V gene sequence: CDR1 ENHRY, CDR2 SYGVKD.